This TCR beta chain appears in the sequencing data of a study of blood T cell repertoires in COVID-19. Study as a whole: Specimens from acute and convalescent COVID-19 originated in the United States, Italy and Spain. T cells, B-cell-depleted T cells, or PBMCs provided the cDNA or gDNA that served as material.

The germline gives CDR1 LNHDA, CDR2 SQIVND (reference sequence). The CDR3 sequence is 15 residues long. V was clipped by 5 bases and J by 4 bases; unmatched bases: 6. Original handling: By means of reference gene primer amplification, nucleated cell counts were estimated. TCRdb's table, derived via immunoSEQ multiplex PCR, lists solely in-frame clones and lacks some. V and J calls and clone size are those listed in that table; D and trimming were worked out from the DNA. The sample shows 80,000 to 100,000 clones, 78% of them seen only once. This sequence joins TRBV19 and TRBJ1-4, with TRBD1 matching 8 bases. This receptor was taken from a human donor in a cohort sampled during active COVID-19. Sample: peripheral blood. DNA of the CDR3: TGTGCCAGTAGTCCGGGACAGGCCTTTAATGAAAAACTGTTTTTT. This gives the protein CASSPGQAFNEKLFF.